This T cell receptor (beta chain) was recorded in a study of T cell responses to AZD1222 COVID-19 vaccine. Across the whole study: Second-dose timings of about 4 or about 12 weeks were pooled.

Only in-frame clones appear in the TCRdb table, and some are missing; sequencing was by immunoSEQ multiplex PCR. There are around 35,000 clones in the sample; 75% to 90% occur only once, and approximately 6.5% lies in the top ten. V lost 5 bases and J lost 3, with 7 bases in between. This CDR3 has 12 residues. Germline values: CDR1 SEHNR, CDR2 FQNEAQ (reference sequence). In regard to this clone: Its antigen is not identified.

Study results and caveats: In the spike-specific TCR repertoire, nearly half reportedly target unmutated variant regions. The peak T cell response came first, and repertoires were sampled only after it. Spike-specific TCR breadth and depth both grew after two AZD1222 doses.

The TCR sequence derives from an adult in good health. Sequencing was performed on peripheral blood, taken on day 0 of AZD1222 vaccination. This chain links TRBV7-9 with TRBJ1-1; possibly TRBD1 for D (5 bases). As DNA, the CDR3 is TGTGCCAGCAGCAAAGGGGACACTGAAGCTTTCTTT. Protein product: CASSKGDTEAFF.